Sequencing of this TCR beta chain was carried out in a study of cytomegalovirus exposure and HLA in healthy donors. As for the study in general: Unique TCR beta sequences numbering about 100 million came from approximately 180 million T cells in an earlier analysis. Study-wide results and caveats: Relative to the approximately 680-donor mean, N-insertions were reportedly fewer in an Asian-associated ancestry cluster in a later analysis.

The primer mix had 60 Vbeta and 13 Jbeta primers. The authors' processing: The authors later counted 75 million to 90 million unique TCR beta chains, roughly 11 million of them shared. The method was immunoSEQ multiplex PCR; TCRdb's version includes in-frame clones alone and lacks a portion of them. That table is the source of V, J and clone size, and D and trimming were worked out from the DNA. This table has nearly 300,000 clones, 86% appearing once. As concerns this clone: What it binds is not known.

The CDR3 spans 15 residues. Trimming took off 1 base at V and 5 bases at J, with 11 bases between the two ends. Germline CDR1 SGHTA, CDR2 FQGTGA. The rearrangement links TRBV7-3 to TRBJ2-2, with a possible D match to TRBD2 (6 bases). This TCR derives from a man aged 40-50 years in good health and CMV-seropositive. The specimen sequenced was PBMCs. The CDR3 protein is CASSLRGVITGELFF. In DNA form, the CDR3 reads TGTGCCAGCAGCTTAAGGGGGGTTATTACCGGGGAGCTGTTTTTT.